One sample yielded the 10 T cell receptor beta chains listed below, sequenced in a study of a mutant IDH1 vaccine in newly diagnosed glioma. These receptors are not linked to any known antigen. Sequencing was performed with immunoSEQ multiplex PCR; in TCRdb, only in-frame clones are kept and a portion is missing. The table includes 40,000 to 55,000 clones, over 60% detected once. Time point of the sample: week 35, safety follow-up. The content of each vaccine dose was 300 ug of mutant IDH1 20-mer peptide, and topical imiquimod accompanied it. This specimen was PBMCs, taken from a glioma patient whose treatment included an IDH1 peptide vaccine. The receptors derive from a middle-aged man with glioma.

The chain carries TRBV19 and TRBJ2-3; 8 nucleotides line up with TRBD2. The CDR3 contains 15 residues. Losses at the gene ends were 11 bases for V and 4 bases for J; bases not matched to a gene: 14. CDR1 is LNHDA, CDR2 SQIVND, per germline (reference sequence). In DNA, the CDR3 is TGTGCCTCTCGGGGGGGCTTTACACTTCCAGATACGCAGTATTTT. Translation gives CASRGGFTLPDTQYF.

J is TRBJ2-5 and V is TRBV6-1; 9 nucleotides agree with TRBD2. Germline trimming cut 4 bases from V and 4 bases from J; bases unmatched to any gene: 7. The V gene's germline CDR1 is MNHNS and CDR2 SASEGT. The CDR3 loop spans 15 amino acids. The CDR3 protein is CASSGSSGVVETQYF. The CDR3 region has the DNA TGTGCCAGCAGTGGTTCTAGCGGGGTCGTAGAGACCCAGTACTTC.

This clone was recorded only once. The CDR3: CASSLAEGLLFNEQFF. Written as DNA, the CDR3 is TGTGCCAGCAGCTTGGCCGAGGGACTCCTTTTCAATGAGCAGTTCTTC. This chain links TRBV5-8 with TRBJ2-1; D is possibly TRBD2 (6 bases). CDR1 SGHTS and CDR2 YDEGEE come from the germline V gene. The V and J ends lost 0 bases and 6 bases respectively, with 16 bases between them. The CDR3 runs 16 residues. The whole variable domain, filled in from reference TRBV5-8 and TRBJ2-1, reads EAGVTQSPTHLIKTRGQQATLRCSPISGHTSVYWYQQALGLGLQFLLWYDEGEERNRGNFPPRFSGRQFPNYSSELNVNALELEDSALYLCASSLAEGLLFNEQFFGPGTRLTVL.

The rearrangement uses TRBV2 and TRBJ1-5; 8 bases are shared with TRBD1. V shed 6 bases and J 0 bases; nucleotides not matched to a gene: 16. Germline values: CDR1 SNHLY, CDR2 FYNNEI. This CDR3 has 19 amino acids. The CDR3, as DNA: TGTGCCAGCAGAGAGAGAGACAGGGGCTTGTTTGATAGCAATCAGCCCCAGCATTTT. Translation gives CASRERDRGLFDSNQPQHF.

Here the CDR3 reads CASTIGPNQETQYF. CDR3 sequence (DNA): TGTGCCAGCACCATCGGCCCGAACCAAGAGACCCAGTACTTC. The chain has TRBV9 and TRBJ2-5; D not certain. Germline CDR1 SGDLS, CDR2 YYNGEE. V was clipped by 6 bases and J by 0 bases, with 12 bases between them. The CDR3 is 14 amino acids.

This rearrangement joins TRBV5-1 to TRBJ1-4; tentative D call: TRBD1 (5 bases). The CDR3 sequence is 14 residues long. Trimming pared 2 bases from V and 7 bases from J, leaving 12 bases between. Germline lookup yields CDR1 SGHRS and CDR2 YFSETQ. The CDR3 sequence: CASSFGQGREKLFF. Written as DNA, the CDR3 is TGCGCCAGCAGCTTCGGGCAGGGCCGTGAAAAACTGTTTTTT.

J is TRBJ2-1 and V is TRBV19, with TRBD1 matching 9 bases. CDR3 length equals 16 residues. The J segment lost 0 bases and the V segment lost 5 bases, leaving 5 bases of the junction unmatched. Germline-derived CDR1 and CDR2 are LNHDA and SQIVND (reference sequence). For the CDR3, the DNA is TGTGCCAGTAGTCCTCCGGGACAGGGCTCCTACAATGAGCAGTTCTTC. This encodes CASSPPGQGSYNEQFF.

The J gene is TRBJ2-1, the V gene TRBV4-1, with D possibly TRBD1 on 6 matching bases. Germline values: CDR1 MGHRA, CDR2 YSYEKL. The ends were cut back, 1 base at V and 7 bases at J, with 17 bases in the middle. CDR3 length: 16 amino acids. The CDR3 sequence is CASSQVPGALTNEQFF. CDR3 DNA: TGCGCCAGCAGCCAAGTACCAGGGGCCCTAACAAATGAGCAGTTCTTC.

V gene TRBV6-1 combines with J gene TRBJ2-7; TRBD1 might be the D (6 bases). Trimming removed 0 bases at V and 6 bases at J, with 21 bases between. The germline CDR1 and CDR2 sequences are MNHNS and SASEGT. The CDR3 length is 17 residues. The CDR3 DNA reads TGTGCCAGCAGTGAAGCGCGGGCGGCAGGGGCTTTGAGCGAGCAGTACTTC. It codes for CASSEARAAGALSEQYF.

V and J are TRBV4-1 and TRBJ2-2; D uncertain. This CDR3 has 12 amino acids. Germline assignment: CDR1 MGHRA and CDR2 YSYEKL. The ends were cut back, 3 bases at V and 5 bases at J, with 4 bases in the middle. The CDR3 bases are TGCGCCAGCAGCCAGGCAACCGGGGAGCTGTTTTTT. As protein: CASSQATGELFF.